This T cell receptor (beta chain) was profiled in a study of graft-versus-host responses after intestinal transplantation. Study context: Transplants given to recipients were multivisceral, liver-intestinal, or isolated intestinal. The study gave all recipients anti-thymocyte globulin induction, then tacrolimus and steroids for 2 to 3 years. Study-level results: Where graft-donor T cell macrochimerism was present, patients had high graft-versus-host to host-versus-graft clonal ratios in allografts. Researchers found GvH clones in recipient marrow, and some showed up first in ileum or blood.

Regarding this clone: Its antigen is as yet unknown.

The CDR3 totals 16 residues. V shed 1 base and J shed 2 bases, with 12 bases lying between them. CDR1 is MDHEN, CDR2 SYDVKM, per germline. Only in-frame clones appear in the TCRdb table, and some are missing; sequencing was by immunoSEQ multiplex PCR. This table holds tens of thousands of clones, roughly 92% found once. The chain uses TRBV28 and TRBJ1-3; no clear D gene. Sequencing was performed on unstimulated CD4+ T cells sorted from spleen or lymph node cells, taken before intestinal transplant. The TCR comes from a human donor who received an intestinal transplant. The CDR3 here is CASSLSDIGAGNTIYF. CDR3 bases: TGTGCCAGCAGTTTATCCGACATCGGAGCTGGAAACACCATATATTTT.